This is a list of T cell receptor beta chains from one sample in a study of STAT5B mutations in CD4+ large granular lymphocyte leukemia. This table comes from immunoSEQ multiplex PCR, and its TCRdb copy is limited to in-frame clones, with some not included. The sample contains about 23,000 clones, 79% of which appear only once. Sequencing input: CD4+ T cells from blood buffy coats. The receptors originated from a human donor in good health. The CDR3 runs from the conserved cysteine through the conserved F or W. D genes are given only for firm matches. Expanded clones are given a class, and other clones once, few, many or no size at all.

clone_size: few; d_call: .; j_call: TRBJ1-1; v_call: TRBV2; cdr3_nt: TGTGCCAGCAGCCGGGCCACTGAAGCTTTCTTT; cdr3_aa: CASSRATEAFF
clone_size: once; d_call: TRBD2; j_call: TRBJ2-3; v_call: TRBV7-9; cdr3_nt: TGTGCCAGCAGCCCCCGACTAGCGAGCACAGATACGCAGTATTTT; cdr3_aa: CASSPRLASTDTQYF
clone_size: .; d_call: .; j_call: TRBJ2-1; v_call: TRBV5-1; cdr3_nt: TGCGCCAGCAGCTCTCCGGGACAAGAGAATGAGCAGTTCTTC; cdr3_aa: CASSSPGQENEQFF
clone_size: few; d_call: TRBD2; j_call: TRBJ2-3; v_call: TRBV4-1; cdr3_nt: TGCGCCAGCAGGAGAGGCGGATTAGCGGGATCCACAGATACGCAGTATTTT; cdr3_aa: CASRRGGLAGSTDTQYF
clone_size: .; d_call: .; j_call: TRBJ1-2; v_call: TRBV2; cdr3_nt: TGTGCCAGCAGACTTTCGACAGCCATTTATTATGGCTACACCTTC; cdr3_aa: CASRLSTAIYYGYTF
clone_size: .; d_call: .; j_call: TRBJ2-6; v_call: TRBV30; cdr3_nt: TGTGCCTGGAGTCGAGGGGCTGGGGCCAACGTCCTGACTTTC; cdr3_aa: CAWSRGAGANVLTF
clone_size: .; d_call: .; j_call: TRBJ2-1; v_call: TRBV6-5; cdr3_nt: TGTGCCAGCAGTTACTCACGAGGAAGGGGTGAGCAGTTCTTC; cdr3_aa: CASSYSRGRGEQFF
clone_size: .; d_call: TRBD1; j_call: TRBJ2-7; v_call: TRBV4-1; cdr3_nt: TGCGCCAGCAGCTTTACCCGAGACAGGGGAAACTACGAGCAGTACTTC; cdr3_aa: CASSFTRDRGNYEQYF
clone_size: .; d_call: TRBD1; j_call: TRBJ1-2; v_call: TRBV19; cdr3_nt: TGTGCCAGTAGTCCGGACAGGGAGTCCTATGGCTACACCTTC; cdr3_aa: CASSPDRESYGYTF
clone_size: few; d_call: .; j_call: TRBJ1-5; v_call: TRBV4-2; cdr3_nt: TGTGCCAGCAGCCAAAAACAGGGAGTAGGTCAGCCCCAGCATTTT; cdr3_aa: CASSQKQGVGQPQHF
clone_size: .; d_call: TRBD1; j_call: TRBJ2-7; v_call: TRBV7-2; cdr3_nt: TGTGCCAGCAGCTTGGGGACAGTTCAAGGCTACGAGCAGTACTTC; cdr3_aa: CASSLGTVQGYEQYF
clone_size: .; d_call: .; j_call: TRBJ2-2; v_call: TRBV10-1; cdr3_nt: TGCGCCAGCAGTGAGTCTGACGGGGAGCTGTTTTTT; cdr3_aa: CASSESDGELFF
clone_size: few; d_call: .; j_call: TRBJ2-7; v_call: TRBV7-9; cdr3_nt: TGTGCCAGCAGCTTATCCGGCTACGAGCAGTACTTC; cdr3_aa: CASSLSGYEQYF
clone_size: .; d_call: .; j_call: TRBJ2-3; v_call: TRBV4-2; cdr3_nt: TGTGCCAGCGGCCCCTCACACGGGGCACAGAGCACAGATACGCAGTATTTT; cdr3_aa: CASGPSHGAQSTDTQYF
clone_size: once; d_call: TRBD2; j_call: TRBJ2-3; v_call: TRBV6-4; cdr3_nt: TGTGCCAGCAGGGAGACTAGCGGGATTCCAGATACGCAGTATTTT; cdr3_aa: CASRETSGIPDTQYF
clone_size: .; d_call: TRBD2; j_call: TRBJ2-1; v_call: TRBV7-8; cdr3_nt: TGTGCCAGCAGCAGAAGCGGGACCACCTACAATGAGCAGTTCTTC; cdr3_aa: CASSRSGTTYNEQFF
clone_size: .; d_call: TRBD1; j_call: TRBJ1-2; v_call: TRBV29-1; cdr3_nt: TGCAGCGTTGAAAGAGACAGGGGAGTTGGCTACACCTTC; cdr3_aa: CSVERDRGVGYTF
clone_size: .; d_call: .; j_call: TRBJ1-1; v_call: TRBV28; cdr3_nt: TGTGCCAGCATAGAGGGGCTGGGTGGCACTGAAGCTTTCTTT; cdr3_aa: CASIEGLGGTEAFF
clone_size: .; d_call: .; j_call: TRBJ1-2; v_call: TRBV10-3; cdr3_nt: TGTGCCATCAGTGGTGGGGAATATGGCTACACCTTC; cdr3_aa: CAISGGEYGYTF
clone_size: .; d_call: .; j_call: TRBJ2-5; v_call: TRBV30; cdr3_nt: TGTGCCTGCCAGGACAGTCATCAAGAGACCCAGTACTTC; cdr3_aa: CACQDSHQETQYF
clone_size: .; d_call: .; j_call: TRBJ1-1; v_call: TRBV15; cdr3_nt: TGTGCCACCAGCAGAGCGGAGCGGACTGAAGCTTTCTTT; cdr3_aa: CATSRAERTEAFF
clone_size: .; d_call: .; j_call: TRBJ2-7; v_call: TRBV6-5; cdr3_nt: TGTGCCAGCAGTTACCACCAACCGGACGGGGCCTACGAGCAGTACTTC; cdr3_aa: CASSYHQPDGAYEQYF
clone_size: .; d_call: TRBD1; j_call: TRBJ1-2; v_call: TRBV2; cdr3_nt: TGTGCCAGCAGTACCGGGACAGGGGCTTCCAACTATGGCTACACCTTC; cdr3_aa: CASSTGTGASNYGYTF
clone_size: .; d_call: TRBD2; j_call: TRBJ2-7; v_call: TRBV15; cdr3_nt: TGTGCCACCAGCGACCATTCGGGACTAGCGGGGTCCTACGAGCAGTACTTC; cdr3_aa: CATSDHSGLAGSYEQYF
clone_size: once; d_call: TRBD2; j_call: TRBJ2-1; v_call: TRBV7-9; cdr3_nt: TGTGCCAGCAGCCCCCGAGGAGCGGGAGGGTACAATGAGCAGTTCTTC; cdr3_aa: CASSPRGAGGYNEQFF
clone_size: .; d_call: .; j_call: TRBJ1-1; v_call: TRBV19; cdr3_nt: TGTGCCAGTGGTCAGGGGATGAACACTGAAGCTTTCTTT; cdr3_aa: CASGQGMNTEAFF
clone_size: .; d_call: .; j_call: TRBJ2-1; v_call: TRBV6-6; cdr3_nt: TGTGCCAGCCTCTCCATACGTAATGAGCAGTTCTTC; cdr3_aa: CASLSIRNEQFF
clone_size: .; d_call: .; j_call: TRBJ1-2; v_call: TRBV7-9; cdr3_nt: TGTGCCAGCAGCTTCCCAGGGTTCAACTATGGCTACACCTTC; cdr3_aa: CASSFPGFNYGYTF
clone_size: few; d_call: TRBD2; j_call: TRBJ2-7; v_call: TRBV28; cdr3_nt: TGTGCCAGCAGGCGACTAGCGGGAGGATACGAGCAGTACTTC; cdr3_aa: CASRRLAGGYEQYF
clone_size: .; d_call: .; j_call: TRBJ2-7; v_call: TRBV11-2; cdr3_nt: TGTGCCAGCAGCTTCGTTGCGGGTGGAAACTACGAGCAGTACTTC; cdr3_aa: CASSFVAGGNYEQYF
clone_size: .; d_call: .; j_call: TRBJ2-3; v_call: TRBV5-1; cdr3_nt: TGCGCCAGCAGCTTGGAGGTGTCGAATACGCAGTATTTT; cdr3_aa: CASSLEVSNTQYF
clone_size: few; d_call: TRBD1; j_call: TRBJ2-1; v_call: TRBV7-2; cdr3_nt: TGTGCCAGCAGTCGACAGGGGAGCTCCTACAATGAGCAGTTCTTC; cdr3_aa: CASSRQGSSYNEQFF